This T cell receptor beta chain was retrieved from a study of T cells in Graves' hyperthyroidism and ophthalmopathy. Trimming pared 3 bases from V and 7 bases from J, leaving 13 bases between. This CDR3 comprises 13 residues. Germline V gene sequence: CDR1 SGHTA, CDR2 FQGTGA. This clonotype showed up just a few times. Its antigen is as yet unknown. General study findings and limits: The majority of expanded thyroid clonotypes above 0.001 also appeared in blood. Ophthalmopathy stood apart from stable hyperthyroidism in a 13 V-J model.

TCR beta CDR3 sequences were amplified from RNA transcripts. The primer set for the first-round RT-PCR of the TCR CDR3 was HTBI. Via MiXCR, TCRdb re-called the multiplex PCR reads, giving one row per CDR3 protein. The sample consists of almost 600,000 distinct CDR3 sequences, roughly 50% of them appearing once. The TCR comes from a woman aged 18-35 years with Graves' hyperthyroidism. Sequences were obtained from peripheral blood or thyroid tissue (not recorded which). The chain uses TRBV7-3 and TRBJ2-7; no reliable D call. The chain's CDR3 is CASSLGVGTEQYF. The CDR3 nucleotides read TGTGCCAGCAGCTTGGGCGTGGGCACTGAGCAGTACTTC.